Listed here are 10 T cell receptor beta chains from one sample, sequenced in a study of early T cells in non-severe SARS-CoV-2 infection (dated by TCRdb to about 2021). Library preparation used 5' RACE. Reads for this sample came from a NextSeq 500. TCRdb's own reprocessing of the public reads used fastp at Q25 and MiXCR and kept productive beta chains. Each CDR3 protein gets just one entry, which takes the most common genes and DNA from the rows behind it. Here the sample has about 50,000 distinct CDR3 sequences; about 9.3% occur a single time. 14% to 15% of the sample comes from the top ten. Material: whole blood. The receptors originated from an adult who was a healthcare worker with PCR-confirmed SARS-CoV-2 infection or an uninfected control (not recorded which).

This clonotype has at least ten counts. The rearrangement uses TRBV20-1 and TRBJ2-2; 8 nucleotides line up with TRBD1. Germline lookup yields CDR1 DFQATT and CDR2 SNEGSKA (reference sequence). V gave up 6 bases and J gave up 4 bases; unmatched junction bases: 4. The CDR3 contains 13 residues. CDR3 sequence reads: CSARTGPTGELFF. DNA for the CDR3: TGCAGTGCGAGGACAGGGCCCACCGGGGAGCTGTTTTTT.

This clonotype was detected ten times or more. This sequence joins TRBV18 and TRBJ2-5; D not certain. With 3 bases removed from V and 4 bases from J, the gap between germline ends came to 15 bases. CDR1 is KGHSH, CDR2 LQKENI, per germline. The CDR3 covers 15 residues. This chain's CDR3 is CASSPSNAARETQYF. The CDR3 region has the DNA TGTGCCAGCTCACCGAGCAACGCGGCCCGAGAGACCCAGTACTTC.

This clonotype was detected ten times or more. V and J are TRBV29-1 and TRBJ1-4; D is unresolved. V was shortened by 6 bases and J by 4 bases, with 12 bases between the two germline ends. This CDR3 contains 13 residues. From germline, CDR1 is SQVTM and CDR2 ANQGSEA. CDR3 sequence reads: CSVTDGDNEKLFF. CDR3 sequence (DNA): TGCAGCGTCACAGACGGAGATAATGAAAAACTGTTTTTT.

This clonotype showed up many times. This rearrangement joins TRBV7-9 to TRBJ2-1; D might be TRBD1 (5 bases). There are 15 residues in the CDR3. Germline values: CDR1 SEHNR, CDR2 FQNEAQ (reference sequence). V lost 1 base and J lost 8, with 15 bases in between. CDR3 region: CASSLGQGSLDEQFF. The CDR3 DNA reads TGTGCCAGCAGCTTAGGGCAGGGAAGTCTTGATGAGCAGTTCTTC. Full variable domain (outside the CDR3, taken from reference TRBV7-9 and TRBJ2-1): DTGVSQNPRHKITKRGQNVTFRCDPISEHNRLYWYRQTLGQGPEFLTYFQNEAQLEKSRLLSDRFSAERPKGSFSTLEIQRTEQGDSAMYLCASSLGQGSLDEQFFGPGTRLTVL.

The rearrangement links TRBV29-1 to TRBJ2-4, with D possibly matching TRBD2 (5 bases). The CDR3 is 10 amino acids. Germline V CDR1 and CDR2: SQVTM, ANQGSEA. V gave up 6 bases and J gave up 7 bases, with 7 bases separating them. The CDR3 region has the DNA TGCAGCGTCGGGGAGAACATTCAGTACTTC. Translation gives CSVGENIQYF.

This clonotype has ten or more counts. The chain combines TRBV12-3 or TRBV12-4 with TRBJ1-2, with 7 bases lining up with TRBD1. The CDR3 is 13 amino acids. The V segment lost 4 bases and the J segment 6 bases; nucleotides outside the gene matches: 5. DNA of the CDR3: TGTGCCAGCAGTTCGGGACAGTCGAATGGCTACACCTTC. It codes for CASSSGQSNGYTF.

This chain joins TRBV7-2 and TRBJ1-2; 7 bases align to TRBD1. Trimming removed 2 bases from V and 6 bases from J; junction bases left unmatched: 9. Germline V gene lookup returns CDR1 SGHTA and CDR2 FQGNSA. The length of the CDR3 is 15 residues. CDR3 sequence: CASSLMGTVTNGYTF. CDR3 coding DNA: TGTGCCAGCAGCTTAATGGGGACAGTTACGAATGGCTACACCTTC.

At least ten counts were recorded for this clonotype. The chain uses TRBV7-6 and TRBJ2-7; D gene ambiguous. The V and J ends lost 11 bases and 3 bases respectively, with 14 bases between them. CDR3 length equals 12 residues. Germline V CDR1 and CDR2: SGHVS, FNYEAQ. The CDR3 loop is CASGPGGYEQYF. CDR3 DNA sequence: TGTGCCTCTGGACCAGGTGGCTACGAGCAGTACTTC.

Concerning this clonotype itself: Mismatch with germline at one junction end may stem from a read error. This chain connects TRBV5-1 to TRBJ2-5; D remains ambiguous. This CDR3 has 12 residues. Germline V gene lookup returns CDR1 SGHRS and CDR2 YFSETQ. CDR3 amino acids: CASRLEQETQYF. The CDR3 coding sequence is TGCGCCAGCAGATTGGAACAAGAGACCCAGTACTTC.

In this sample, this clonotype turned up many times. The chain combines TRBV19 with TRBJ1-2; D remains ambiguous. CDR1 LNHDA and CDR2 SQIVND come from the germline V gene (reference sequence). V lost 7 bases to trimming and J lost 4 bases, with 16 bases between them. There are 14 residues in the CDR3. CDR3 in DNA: TGTGCCAGTAAGGACCTGGGAGAATTCTATGGCTACACCTTC. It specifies CASKDLGEFYGYTF.